This TCR beta chain was retrieved from a study of T cell responses to AZD1222 COVID-19 vaccine. The wider study: Second doses at about 4 or about 12 weeks were pooled. Notes on the study in general: Repertoires were obtained solely post-peak T cell response. With dominance at 160-218 and 743-854, vaccine-associated CD4 TCRs spanned spike. The study identified only a handful of AZD1222 recipients as seropositive at baseline.

Note on this clone: The antigen remains undetermined.

The V gene lost 0 bases and the J gene lost 6 bases, with 12 bases spanning the gap. Germline lookup yields CDR1 SGHRS and CDR2 YFSETQ. The length of the CDR3 is 14 residues. The method was immunoSEQ multiplex PCR; TCRdb's version includes in-frame clones alone and lacks a portion of them. In the table there are 100,000 or so clones, 90% of which are singletons. Source: peripheral blood, taken on day 0 of AZD1222 vaccination. This TCR was recovered from an adult in good health. V and J are TRBV5-1 and TRBJ1-1; possibly TRBD1 for D (6 bases). CDR3: CASSLEGEWAEAFF. As DNA, the CDR3 is TGCGCCAGCAGCTTGGAGGGGGAGTGGGCTGAAGCTTTCTTT.